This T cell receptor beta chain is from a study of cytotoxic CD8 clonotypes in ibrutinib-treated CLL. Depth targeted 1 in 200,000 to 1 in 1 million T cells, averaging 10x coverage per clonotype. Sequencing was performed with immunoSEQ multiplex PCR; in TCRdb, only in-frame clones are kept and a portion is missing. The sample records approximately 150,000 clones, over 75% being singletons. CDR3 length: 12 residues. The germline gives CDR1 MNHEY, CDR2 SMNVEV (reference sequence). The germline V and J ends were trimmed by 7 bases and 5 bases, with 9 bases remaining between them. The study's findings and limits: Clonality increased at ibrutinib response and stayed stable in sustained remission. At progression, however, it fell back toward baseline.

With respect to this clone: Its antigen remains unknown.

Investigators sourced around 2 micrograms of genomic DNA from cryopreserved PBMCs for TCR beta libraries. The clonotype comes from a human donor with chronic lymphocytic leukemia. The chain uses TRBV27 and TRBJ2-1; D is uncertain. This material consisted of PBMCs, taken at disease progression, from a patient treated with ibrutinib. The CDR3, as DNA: TGTGCCAGCATGGGGTTGGACAATGAGCAGTTCTTC. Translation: CASMGLDNEQFF.